These T cell receptor beta chains were read from a single sample in a study of cytomegalovirus exposure and HLA in healthy donors. This table comes from immunoSEQ multiplex PCR, and its TCRdb copy is limited to in-frame clones, with some not included. The profile shows roughly 150,000 clones, roughly 76% of them singletons. The sample was PBMCs. These receptors all come from a male donor in good health and CMV-seronegative. CDR3s leave out the opening cysteine and the closing phenylalanine or tryptophan.

J gene: TRBJ2-3
V gene: TRBV9
CDR3 protein: ASSVVASGGARDTQY

J gene: TRBJ2-7
V gene: TRBV4-1
CDR3 protein: ASSPRTSGQVYEPY

J gene: TRBJ1-4
V gene: TRBV9
CDR3 protein: ASSEGATTNEKLF

J gene: TRBJ2-3
V gene: TRBV19
CDR3 protein: ASSIDPRGGWADTQY

J gene: TRBJ1-6
V gene: TRBV9
CDR3 protein: ASSVRQNSPLH

J gene: TRBJ1-5
V gene: TRBV30
CDR3 protein: AWGTGGFQPQH

J gene: TRBJ2-3
V gene: TRBV18
CDR3 protein: ASSRRNTDTQY

J gene: TRBJ2-7
V gene: TRBV9
CDR3 protein: ASSVASGSYEQY

J gene: TRBJ2-5
V gene: TRBV6-5
CDR3 protein: ASSLMTGAQETQY

J gene: TRBJ2-1
V gene: TRBV6-1
CDR3 protein: ASSEGGGIFNEQF

J gene: TRBJ2-5
V gene: TRBV11-2
CDR3 protein: ASSFGGGQETQY

J gene: TRBJ2-2
V gene: TRBV10-3
CDR3 protein: AIAGGRGNTGELF

J gene: TRBJ2-1
V gene: TRBV5-4
CDR3 protein: ASSLEGGTYNEQF

J gene: TRBJ2-7
V gene: TRBV27
CDR3 protein: ASSQGQGGEQY

J gene: TRBJ2-7
V gene: TRBV27
CDR3 protein: ASSPLLPGTSRYPQY